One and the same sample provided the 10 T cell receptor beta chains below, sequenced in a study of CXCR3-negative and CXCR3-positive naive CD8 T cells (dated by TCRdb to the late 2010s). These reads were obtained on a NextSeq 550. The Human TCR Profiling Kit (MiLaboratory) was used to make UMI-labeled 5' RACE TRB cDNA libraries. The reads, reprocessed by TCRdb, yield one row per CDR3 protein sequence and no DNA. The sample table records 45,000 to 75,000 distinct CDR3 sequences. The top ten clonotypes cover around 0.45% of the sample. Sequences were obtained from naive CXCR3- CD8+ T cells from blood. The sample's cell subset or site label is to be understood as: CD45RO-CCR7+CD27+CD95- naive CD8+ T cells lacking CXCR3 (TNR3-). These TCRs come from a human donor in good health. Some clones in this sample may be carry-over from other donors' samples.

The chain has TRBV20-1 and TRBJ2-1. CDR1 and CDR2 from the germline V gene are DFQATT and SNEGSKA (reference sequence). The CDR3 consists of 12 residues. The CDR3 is CSARDTDLEQFF.

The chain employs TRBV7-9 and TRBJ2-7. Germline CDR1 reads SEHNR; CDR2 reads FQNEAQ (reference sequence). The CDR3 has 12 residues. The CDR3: CASSLDNYEQYF.

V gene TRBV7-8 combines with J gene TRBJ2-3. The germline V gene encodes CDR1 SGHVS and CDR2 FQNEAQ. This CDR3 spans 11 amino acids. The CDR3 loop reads CASSSANTQYF.

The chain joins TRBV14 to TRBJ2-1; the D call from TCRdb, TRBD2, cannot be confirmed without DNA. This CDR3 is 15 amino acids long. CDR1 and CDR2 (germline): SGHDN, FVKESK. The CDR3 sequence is CASRLSGGAWNEQFF.

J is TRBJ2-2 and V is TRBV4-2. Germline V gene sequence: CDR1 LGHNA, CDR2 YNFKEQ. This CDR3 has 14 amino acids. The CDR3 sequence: CASSQERRTGELFF.

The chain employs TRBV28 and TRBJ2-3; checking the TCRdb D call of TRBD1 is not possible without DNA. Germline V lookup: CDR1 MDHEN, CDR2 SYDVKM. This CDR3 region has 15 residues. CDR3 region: CASSSDRGWGDTQYF. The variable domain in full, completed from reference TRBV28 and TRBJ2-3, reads DVKVTQSSRYLVKRTGEKVFLECVQDMDHENMFWYRQDPGLGLRLIYFSYDVKMKEKGDIPEGYSVSREKKERFSLILESASTNQTSMYLCASSSDRGWGDTQYFGPGTRLTVL.

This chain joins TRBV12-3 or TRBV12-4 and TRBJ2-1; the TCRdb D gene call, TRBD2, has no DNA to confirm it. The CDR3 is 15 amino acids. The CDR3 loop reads CASSPPPVLYNEQFF.

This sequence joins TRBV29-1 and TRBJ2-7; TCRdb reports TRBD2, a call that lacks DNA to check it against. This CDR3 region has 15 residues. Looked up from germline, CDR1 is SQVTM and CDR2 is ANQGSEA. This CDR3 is CSVEMVAGGLDEQYF.

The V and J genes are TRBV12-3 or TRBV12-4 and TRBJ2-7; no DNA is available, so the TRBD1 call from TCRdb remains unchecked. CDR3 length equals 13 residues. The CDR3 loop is CASSSSGPYEQYF.

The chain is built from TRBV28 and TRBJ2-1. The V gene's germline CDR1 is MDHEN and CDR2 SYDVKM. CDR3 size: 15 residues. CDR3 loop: CASSLGGAAYNEQFF.